This T cell receptor (beta chain) appears in the sequencing data of a study of blood T cell repertoires in COVID-19. Overall study: Samples representing acute and convalescent COVID-19 were sourced from the United States, Italy and Spain.

Original data processing: Reference gene primer amplification gave nucleated cell count estimates. This table comes from immunoSEQ multiplex PCR, and its TCRdb copy is limited to in-frame clones, with some not included. V, J and clone size are those of that table, while D and trimming were read from the DNA. The sample gives roughly 200,000 clones, nearly 90% of which show up once; roughly 12% is in the top ten. V was clipped by 2 bases and J by 3 bases, with 17 bases between them. CDR3 size: 16 residues. Germline V lookup: CDR1 MNHEY, CDR2 SVGEGT. V is TRBV6-2 or TRBV6-3 and J is TRBJ2-7, with D uncertain. The origin of this receptor is a woman aged 18-35 years who had recovered from COVID-19. The material sequenced was peripheral blood. In DNA, the CDR3 is TGTGCCAGCAGTTACCCTCGCGGCGGTACGATCTACGAGCAGTACTTC. This translates into CASSYPRGGTIYEQYF.